This T cell receptor (beta chain) was recorded in a study of T cells after yellow fever vaccination. Turning to the study itself: SMART-Seq v4 Ultra Low Input prepared libraries from low-cell fractions.

UMIs were added to TCR cDNA along with a universal primer site when it was made by 5'RACE template switching. Each CDR3 protein is one row after TCRdb ran MiXCR on the 5' RACE reads. The data show hundreds of thousands of distinct CDR3 sequences, approximately 8% seen once. The study's findings and limits: Boosting was followed by the reappearance of most primary-vaccination clones (under 97% CD4, about 88% CD8). CD4 and CD8 compartments shared a small share of clonotypes, likely from convergent recombination.

The CDR3 covers 15 residues. The V end was cut by 0 bases, the J end by 5 bases, with 14 bases between. Germline CDR1 SGHDT, CDR2 YYEEEE. As for this clonotype: Its matching antigen is unknown.

The V gene is TRBV5-6, the J gene TRBJ1-1; the D gene is possibly TRBD1 (5 bases). The source was PBMCs, collected about 41 days after the first yellow fever vaccination. The clonotype originates from a man aged 18 to 35 who received the YFV17D yellow fever vaccine. The CDR3 spells CASSLASGGWTEAFF. CDR3 in DNA: TGTGCCAGCAGCTTGGCCTCGGGGGGGTGGACTGAAGCTTTCTTT.